The 14 T cell receptor beta chains listed next were all sequenced from one sample in a study of T-cell memory formation after mild COVID-19. TCRdb re-called the 5' RACE reads with MiXCR, one entry per CDR3 protein. The top ten clones hold around 11% of a sample with roughly 600,000 distinct CDR3 sequences, approximately 18% of them seen once. Sequencing was done on a sample of PBMCs or a T cell subset sorted from them (not recorded which). The receptors shown here come from an adult woman who had mild COVID-19 (a few samples of this study predate the infection). Cell type and time point are not known.

This clonotype has more than one count but fewer than ten. The rearrangement joins TRBV3-1 to TRBJ2-1; D possibly corresponds to TRBD1 (6 bases). CDR1 is LGHDT, CDR2 YNNKEL, per germline (reference sequence). The V end lost 0 bases, the J end lost 13 bases, and 13 bases lay between the germline ends. The CDR3 is made up of 13 amino acids. CDR3 residues: CASSQDRNRAQFF. DNA of the CDR3: TGTGCCAGCAGCCAAGATCGGAACAGGGCTCAGTTCTTC.

This clonotype was found a few times. The rearrangement uses TRBV28 and TRBJ2-5; 8 bases are shared with TRBD1. CDR3 size: 15 residues. Germline assignment: CDR1 MDHEN and CDR2 SYDVKM. V dropped 6 bases and J dropped 0; count of bases not matched to a gene: 6. CDR3 in DNA: TGTGCCAGCAGGGGTCTGGACAGGGACCAAGAGACCCAGTACTTC. It yields the protein CASRGLDRDQETQYF.

The V call is TRBV7-9, the J call TRBJ2-1; no clear D. CDR3 length equals 14 residues. Trimming removed 2 bases from V and 5 bases from J, with 10 bases in between. CDR1 is SEHNR, CDR2 FQNEAQ, per germline (reference sequence). The CDR3 DNA is TGTGCCAGCAGCTTATCCACAGAGGACAATGAGCAGTTCTTC. It specifies CASSLSTEDNEQFF.

The V call is TRBV7-6, the J call TRBJ1-2; 7 bases are shared with TRBD1. V trimming: 5 bases; J trimming: 4 bases; junction bases outside the gene matches: 10. The CDR3 totals 15 residues. Germline V CDR1 and CDR2: SGHVS, FNYEAQ. Here the CDR3 DNA reads TGTGCCAGCAGCAGAGATCTACAGGGGTTCTATGGCTACACCTTC. It specifies CASSRDLQGFYGYTF.

This chain joins TRBV30 and TRBJ1-1; D is possibly TRBD1 (5 bases). Looked up from germline, CDR1 is GTSNPN and CDR2 is SVGIG (reference sequence). V was cut by 0 bases and J by 9 bases, with 11 bases left in between. The CDR3 has 12 amino acids. The CDR3 spells CAWSVHEGQAFF. The CDR3 region has the DNA TGTGCCTGGAGTGTACATGAGGGACAAGCTTTCTTT.

This rearrangement joins TRBV7-2 to TRBJ1-2; D is undetermined. Germline loops: CDR1 SGHTA, CDR2 FQGNSA. The CDR3 spans 12 residues. Trimming left V 5 bases short and J 7 bases short, with 11 bases between. CDR3 region: CASSQTGFGYTF. The CDR3 DNA follows: TGTGCCAGCAGCCAGACGGGATTTGGCTACACCTTC.

This clonotype was detected a few times. J is TRBJ2-7 and V is TRBV6-2 or TRBV6-3, with D perhaps matching TRBD1 or TRBD2 (5 bases each). Germline CDR1 reads MNHEY; CDR2 reads SVGEGT. There are 13 residues in the CDR3. V was trimmed by 10 bases and J by 4 bases, leaving 17 bases between them. This CDR3 reads CAIARIGDYEQYF. DNA of the CDR3: TGTGCCATAGCGCGGATAGGGGATTACGAGCAGTACTTC.

This clonotype has just a few counts. The chain combines TRBV4-2 with TRBJ2-1; TRBD2 matches 12 bases. CDR1 is LGHNA, CDR2 YNFKEQ, per germline. V was clipped by 0 bases and J by 6 bases; unmatched bases: 6. The CDR3 covers 17 residues. Here the CDR3 reads CASSQEALAGGINEQFF. The CDR3 DNA is TGTGCCAGCAGCCAAGAAGCTCTAGCGGGAGGGATCAATGAGCAGTTCTTC.

V is TRBV3-1 and J is TRBJ1-2, with unresolved D. The CDR3 is 20 amino acids. Per the germline V gene, CDR1 is LGHDT and CDR2 is YNNKEL (reference sequence). Trimming shortened V by 0 bases and J by 4 bases, and 27 bases separated the two germline ends. The CDR3 loop reads CASSQDPARVPPEGGYGYTF. The DNA for the CDR3 is TGTGCCAGCAGCCAAGACCCGGCGAGGGTCCCGCCCGAGGGTGGCTATGGCTACACCTTC. The full variable domain, with the rest looked up from reference TRBV3-1 and TRBJ1-2, is DTAVSQTPKYLVTQMGNDKSIKCEQNLGHDTMYWYKQDSKKFLKIMFSYNNKELIINETVPNRFSPKSPDKAHLNLHINSLELGDSAVYFCASSQDPARVPPEGGYGYTFGSGTRLTVV.

This clonotype was detected only a few times. The chain has TRBV4-1 and TRBJ2-5, with D possibly TRBD2 on 5 matching bases. The CDR3 consists of 14 residues. Trimming cost V 0 bases and J 7 bases, with 12 bases left between them. Germline V gene data show CDR1 as MGHRA and CDR2 as YSYEKL. This CDR3 is CASSQEPSYGTQYF. In nucleotides, the CDR3 is TGCGCCAGCAGCCAAGAGCCTAGCTACGGGACCCAGTACTTC.

In this sample, this clonotype turned up once. This rearrangement joins TRBV19 to TRBJ2-3; D assignment may be TRBD1 or TRBD2 (5 bases each). The CDR3 has 17 amino acids. Trimming cost V 10 bases and J 6 bases, with 29 bases left between them. From germline, CDR1 is LNHDA and CDR2 SQIVND (reference sequence). CDR3 in DNA: TGTGCCACCGGTGGAGGCCCGGGCAGGGAAGGGGTGGATACGCAGTATTTT. Protein sequence: CATGGGPGREGVDTQYF.

This sequence joins TRBV19 and TRBJ1-5; D is unclear. The CDR3 totals 15 residues. Looked up from germline, CDR1 is LNHDA and CDR2 is SQIVND (reference sequence). Trimming stripped 6 bases from V and 0 bases from J, with 12 bases between. CDR3 region: CASRGFYDSNQPQHF. CDR3 nucleotides: TGTGCCAGTAGAGGGTTTTATGATAGCAATCAGCCCCAGCATTTT.

This sequence joins TRBV24-1 and TRBJ2-1; possibly TRBD2 for D (6 bases). Germline values: CDR1 KGHDR, CDR2 SFDVKD. V gave up 1 base and J gave up 2 bases, with 8 bases separating them. The CDR3 runs to 15 residues. The CDR3 sequence is CATSDFREPYNEQFF. The CDR3 DNA reads TGTGCCACCAGTGATTTTCGGGAGCCCTACAATGAGCAGTTCTTC.

The gene calls are TRBV9 and TRBJ2-1; D is possibly TRBD2 (5 bases). V was pared by 3 bases and J by 1 base, with 11 bases between. CDR3 length equals 15 residues. In germline, CDR1 is SGDLS, CDR2 YYNGEE. The CDR3 loop reads CASSAESGSYNEQFF. DNA of the CDR3: TGTGCCAGCAGCGCGGAGAGCGGTTCCTACAATGAGCAGTTCTTC.